This is a list of T cell receptor beta chains from one sample in a study of radiotherapy plus CTLA-4 blockade in lung cancer. Data came from immunoSEQ multiplex PCR; TCRdb stores just in-frame clones and leaves some out. The table lists 39,000 or so clones, 70% to 75% of them singletons. Sequences were derived from peripheral blood, sampled from a patient treated with radiotherapy plus ipilimumab. Every receptor here comes from a human donor with non-small cell lung cancer who had stable disease on radiotherapy plus ipilimumab. The CDR3 runs from the conserved cysteine through the conserved F or W. The D gene is left open where the match is weak. Not all rows give a size; the values are once, few, many and, for expanded clones, a class.

.,TRBJ1-2,.,TRBV6-1,TGTGCCAGCAGTGAAGCGGAAGGGCAAGTATTATATGGCTACACCTTC,CASSEAEGQVLYGYTF
TRBD1,TRBJ1-3,.,TRBV7-2,TGTGCCAGCAGCTTAGCGCAGGACAGGGCTGGAAACACCATATATTTT,CASSLAQDRAGNTIYF
TRBD2,TRBJ2-4,.,TRBV6-5,TGTGCCAGCAGGAAAGCGGGGGCCAAAAACATTCAGTACTTC,CASRKAGAKNIQYF
.,TRBJ2-3,.,TRBV7-3,TGTGCCAGCAGCTTATTTGGTGCAGGATTTACAGATACGCAGTATTTT,CASSLFGAGFTDTQYF
.,TRBJ1-1,.,TRBV5-1,TGCGCCAGCAGCTCCGGGACAAGGGGGGCTTTGGCTGAAGCTTTCTTT,CASSSGTRGALAEAFF
.,TRBJ1-5,.,TRBV28,TGTGCCAGCAGCCCCTTGGGGGGAGGCAATCAGCCCCAGCATTTT,CASSPLGGGNQPQHF
.,TRBJ1-1,.,TRBV28,TGTGCCAGCAGCTCCATCTCGGGTGAAGATGAAGCTTTCTTT,CASSSISGEDEAFF
TRBD2,TRBJ2-3,.,TRBV27,TGTGCCAGCAGTAAGGGACTAGCGGGGGCCGCTGATACGCAGTATTTT,CASSKGLAGAADTQYF
.,TRBJ2-1,.,TRBV19,TGTGCCAGTAGTATCTCACACGGGGGACCCTACAATGAGCAGTTCTTC,CASSISHGGPYNEQFF
.,TRBJ1-6,few,TRBV27,TGTGCCAGCAGTTTTCAGGACTTTTCACCCCTCCACTTT,CASSFQDFSPLHF
.,TRBJ2-2,.,TRBV7-9,TGTGCCAGCAGCTTAGTTGTCCACACCGGGGAGCTGTTTTTT,CASSLVVHTGELFF
.,TRBJ2-3,.,TRBV9,TGTGCCAGCAGCGCCAGTATAGAACCAGATACGCAGTATTTT,CASSASIEPDTQYF
TRBD1,TRBJ1-2,.,TRBV28,TGTGCCAGCCTACAGACAGGGCCTAACTATGGCTACACCTTC,CASLQTGPNYGYTF
.,TRBJ2-3,.,TRBV29-1,TGCAGCGTTAGCAACCCAGATACGCAGTATTTT,CSVSNPDTQYF
.,TRBJ2-2,.,TRBV19,TGTGCCAGTATGGCCCGAGCGGACTACACCGGGGAGCTGTTTTTT,CASMARADYTGELFF
.,TRBJ1-6,few,TRBV25-1,TGTGCCAGCAACCCCAGCGAACTAAATTCACCCCTCCACTTT,CASNPSELNSPLHF